This passage covers 16 T cell receptor beta chains from one sample sequenced in a study of blood T cells in healthy people across ages. For the second PCR, which ran for roughly 6 to 12 cycles, a sample-barcoded 5' primer and a J-beta primer mix were used. A single record per CDR3 protein comes from TCRdb applying MiXCR to the 5' RACE reads. Of 2 million or so distinct CDR3 sequences in the sample, about 50% were seen once. The sample consisted of blood. The receptors shown here come from a woman in her forties in good health.

The chain carries TRBV27 and TRBJ1-5; TRBD1 matches 7 bases. V trimming: 8 bases; J trimming: 0 bases; junction bases outside the gene matches: 28. Germline values: CDR1 MNHEY, CDR2 SMNVEV (reference sequence). The CDR3 has 22 amino acids. The CDR3 DNA reads as TGTGCCAGCGGGGGTTTGCCGGGGACAGAACTTACGCGTGTGCATAGCAATCAGCCCCAGCATTTT. Protein: CASGGLPGTELTRVHSNQPQHF.

V gene TRBV27 combines with J gene TRBJ2-4; 8 positions agree with TRBD1. This CDR3 has 18 residues. Germline V CDR1 and CDR2: MNHEY, SMNVEV (reference sequence). V lost 6 bases and J lost 3; bases outside the gene matches: 16. CDR3 nucleotide sequence: TGTGCCAGCAGGACCGGGACAGGAGTTTTCCTGGACAAAAACATTCAGTACTTC. Translated: CASRTGTGVFLDKNIQYF.

This clonotype was counted only a few times. This sequence joins TRBV7-2 and TRBJ2-1, with D perhaps TRBD1 (6 bases). This CDR3 spans 15 amino acids. V lost 5 bases and J 5 bases, leaving 16 bases between the germline ends. Germline V CDR1 and CDR2: SGHTA, FQGNSA. This chain's CDR3 is CASSLRRQVNNEQFF. The DNA of the CDR3 is TGTGCCAGCAGCCTGAGGCGACAGGTCAACAATGAGCAGTTCTTC.

The chain uses TRBV7-2 and TRBJ2-5; 11 nucleotides line up with TRBD2. V lost 5 bases to trimming and J lost 11 bases; unmatched junction nucleotides: 16. Germline V gene data show CDR1 as SGHTA and CDR2 as FQGNSA. The CDR3 spans 16 residues. This chain's CDR3 is CASSVNSGGVINEQYF. The DNA for the CDR3 is TGTGCCAGCAGCGTTAATAGCGGGGGGGTCATCAATGAGCAGTACTTC. Using reference TRBV7-2 and TRBJ2-5 for the parts outside the CDR3, the full variable domain is GAGVSQSPSNKVTEKGKDVELRCDPISGHTALYWYRQSLGQGLEFLIYFQGNSAPDKSGLPSDRFSAERTGGSVSTLTIQRTQQEDSAVYLCASSVNSGGVINEQYFGPGTRLLVL.

This clonotype was counted only a few times. J is TRBJ2-1 and V is TRBV9; TRBD1 matches 7 bases. The length of the CDR3 is 16 residues. V trimming: 1 base; J trimming: 1 base; junction bases outside the gene matches: 5. Looked up from germline, CDR1 is SGDLS and CDR2 is YYNGEE. This CDR3 reads CASSVRTGPSYNEQFF. CDR3 nucleotides: TGTGCCAGCAGCGTAAGGACAGGACCTTCCTACAATGAGCAGTTCTTC.

CDR3 region: CATSDSGVAGANVLTF. CDR3 nucleotides: TGTGCCACCAGTGATTCCGGCGTGGCTGGGGCCAACGTCCTGACTTTC. This chain connects TRBV24-1 to TRBJ2-6; D gene unclear. The CDR3 contains 16 residues. The germline V gene encodes CDR1 KGHDR and CDR2 SFDVKD. The V end was cut by 2 bases, the J end by 2 bases, with 9 bases between.

This clonotype was recorded at least ten times. The chain joins TRBV6-5 to TRBJ2-5; perhaps TRBD1 as D (6 bases). The CDR3 is 12 residues long. The germline V gene has CDR1 MNHEY and CDR2 SVGAGI. Trimming removed 8 bases from V and 1 base from J, with 8 bases in between. CDR3: CASGGLQETQYF. In DNA form, the CDR3 reads TGTGCCAGCGGGGGCCTCCAAGAGACCCAGTACTTC.

The rearrangement joins TRBV28 to TRBJ1-5; no reliable D call. Trimming took off 5 bases at V and 11 bases at J, with 19 bases between the two ends. The CDR3 contains 14 residues. Germline lookup yields CDR1 MDHEN and CDR2 SYDVKM. The CDR3 protein is CASSPARTAGAQHF. CDR3 nucleotide sequence: TGTGCCAGCAGTCCTGCCCGGACGGCGGGAGCCCAGCATTTT.

This clonotype was observed a few times. This chain's CDR3 is CASSHGFGDRDEKLFF. The CDR3, as DNA: TGCGCCAGCAGCCACGGATTTGGGGACAGGGATGAAAAACTGTTTTTT. This chain joins TRBV4-3 and TRBJ1-4; 9 bases match TRBD1. J was trimmed by 6 bases and V by 3 bases; bases with no gene match: 8. Germline V lookup: CDR1 LGHNA, CDR2 YSLEER. CDR3 length equals 16 residues.

The chain carries TRBV5-1 and TRBJ2-1, with 7 bases lining up with TRBD2. This CDR3 has 17 amino acids. V was clipped by 0 bases and J by 6 bases; unmatched bases: 12. In germline, CDR1 is SGHRS, CDR2 YFSETQ. The CDR3 nucleotides are TGCGCCAGCAGCTTGGTCGGGGGGAGGTGTACCTCCAATGAGCAGTTCTTC. This translates into CASSLVGGRCTSNEQFF.

This clonotype was detected only a few times. The chain uses TRBV6-2 or TRBV6-3 and TRBJ2-1; TRBD1 agrees at 8 bases. Per the germline V gene, CDR1 is MNHEY and CDR2 is SVGEGT. The length of the CDR3 is 13 residues. Losses at the gene ends were 6 bases for V and 12 bases for J; bases not matched to a gene: 10. The CDR3 loop reads CASRKTGEVSQFF. For the CDR3, the DNA is TGTGCCAGCAGAAAGACAGGGGAAGTATCGCAGTTCTTC.

The chain is built from TRBV20-1 and TRBJ2-1; D is unclear. This CDR3 comprises 15 residues. Trimming took 0 bases from V and 7 from J, leaving 16 bases between them. Per germline, CDR1 DFQATT and CDR2 SNEGSKA (reference sequence). DNA for the CDR3: TGCAGTGCTAGAGATATGGCCTGGGGTCCGAATGAGCAGTTCTTC. Translating gives CSARDMAWGPNEQFF.

This chain links TRBV27 with TRBJ1-6, with D possibly being TRBD1 (5 bases). The CDR3 spans 17 residues. Deletions cut 3 bases from V and 0 bases from J, with 12 bases between. Germline CDR1 MNHEY, CDR2 SMNVEV (reference sequence). The CDR3 nucleotides read TGTGCCAGCAGTTTTGTCCCAGGGAGCTCCTATAATTCACCCCTCCACTTT. Amino acids: CASSFVPGSSYNSPLHF.

The genes are TRBV6-6 and TRBJ1-1; possibly TRBD1 for D (6 bases). The CDR3 length is 17 residues. V lost 3 bases and J lost 3, with 20 bases in between. The V gene's germline CDR1 is MNHNY and CDR2 SVGAGI (reference sequence). CDR3 in amino acids: CASSYGLEQGSDTEAFF. In DNA, the CDR3 is TGTGCCAGCAGTTATGGCTTGGAACAGGGTAGTGACACTGAAGCTTTCTTT.

This chain links TRBV7-9 with TRBJ2-1, with D hard to call. The CDR3 consists of 15 residues. Trimming removed 3 bases at V and 0 bases at J, with 9 bases between. The germline V gene encodes CDR1 SEHNR and CDR2 FQNEAQ (reference sequence). CDR3 DNA: TGTGCCAGCAGCTTTACTGAAAACTCCTACAATGAGCAGTTCTTC. Translation: CASSFTENSYNEQFF.

V and J are TRBV4-3 and TRBJ1-5, with 9 bases matching TRBD1. CDR1 and CDR2 from the germline V gene are LGHNA and YSLEER. CDR3 length: 18 residues. Trimming cost V 4 bases and J 7 bases; bases outside gene matches: 17. In nucleotides, the CDR3 is TGCGCCAGCAGCCCCGATATAACGACAGGGGGTATAGCCCAGCCCCAGCATTTT. This codes for CASSPDITTGGIAQPQHF.